This entry lists 18 T cell receptor beta chains sequenced from one sample in a study of blood T cell repertoires in COVID-19. Clones were read by immunoSEQ multiplex PCR, and TCRdb kept only the in-frame ones, dropping some. Of approximately 50,000 clones listed, around nine tenths are singletons. Material for sequencing was peripheral blood. The receptor set was obtained from a man in his forties or fifties with active COVID-19.

CDR3 nucleotide sequence: TGTGCCAGCAGGGGTAGTAGCTATGAGCAGTTCTTC. This codes for CASRGSSYEQFF. V is TRBV7-3 and J is TRBJ2-1; no firm D call. The CDR3 extends over 12 amino acids. The ends were cut back, 6 bases at V and 8 bases at J, with 11 bases in the middle. Germline loops: CDR1 SGHTA, CDR2 FQGTGA.

The J gene is TRBJ2-2, the V gene TRBV11-2; D possibly corresponds to TRBD1 (5 bases). Between the trimmed V and J ends, which lost 0 bases and 8 bases, there was a span of 10 bases. Per the germline V gene, CDR1 is SGHAT and CDR2 is FQNNGV. The CDR3 is made up of 14 amino acids. The CDR3 region has the DNA TGTGCCAGCAGCTTAGATATTGGGGCAGGGGAGCTGTTTTTT. Translated: CASSLDIGAGELFF.

The chain carries TRBV6-5 and TRBJ1-5; D is undetermined. The germline V gene encodes CDR1 MNHEY and CDR2 SVGAGI. Trimming took 4 bases from V and 6 from J, leaving 10 bases between them. CDR3 length equals 13 residues. This CDR3 is CASSSGLGQPQHF. The CDR3 bases are TGTGCCAGCAGTTCGGGGTTGGGTCAGCCCCAGCATTTT.

This clone was observed once. The chain recombines TRBV7-3 with TRBJ2-1; TRBD2 matches 11 bases. Trimming removed 0 bases from V and 7 bases from J; junction bases left unmatched: 11. CDR1 and CDR2 from the germline V gene are SGHTA and FQGTGA. The CDR3 has 18 amino acids. The chain's CDR3 is CASSLTSSLAGATNEQFF. The CDR3 coding sequence is TGTGCCAGCAGCTTAACTTCCTCACTAGCGGGAGCCACGAATGAGCAGTTCTTC.

The table lists this clone with a few counts. The CDR3 sequence is CASSGQGSLSYGYTF. The CDR3, as DNA: TGTGCCAGCAGTGGGCAGGGATCTTTAAGCTATGGCTACACCTTC. This rearrangement joins TRBV2 to TRBJ1-2; D might be TRBD1 (5 bases). The germline V gene has CDR1 SNHLY and CDR2 FYNNEI. Trimming removed 4 bases from V and 4 bases from J, with 16 bases in between. The CDR3 sequence is 15 residues long.

This chain uses TRBV5-4 with TRBJ2-3; TRBD1 agrees at 10 bases. The CDR3 has 16 residues. Germline CDR1 and CDR2: SGHNT and YYREEE (reference sequence). V lost 4 bases, J lost 0 bases, and 5 bases stayed unmatched. CDR3 in DNA: TGTGCCAGCAGCGGCGGGACAGGGGATAGCACAGATACGCAGTATTTT. Translation gives CASSGGTGDSTDTQYF.

The chain recombines TRBV28 with TRBJ1-1; TRBD1 agrees at 7 bases. The junction had 10 bases not matched to a gene; V was cut back by 4 bases and J by 5 bases. Germline V gives CDR1 MDHEN, CDR2 SYDVKM. The CDR3 sequence is 15 residues long. The DNA for the CDR3 is TGTGCCAGCAGTTCTAGTACAGGGGATAGGACTGAAGCTTTCTTT. Translation: CASSSSTGDRTEAFF. The whole variable domain, remainder taken from reference TRBV28 and TRBJ1-1, is DVKVTQSSRYLVKRTGEKVFLECVQDMDHENMFWYRQDPGLGLRLIYFSYDVKMKEKGDIPEGYSVSREKKERFSLILESASTNQTSMYLCASSSSTGDRTEAFFGQGTRLTVV.

CDR3 sequence: CASSLAARSYNEQFF. The CDR3 nucleotides are TGTGCCAGCAGTCTAGCGGCACGCTCCTACAATGAGCAGTTCTTC. The genes are TRBV6-6 and TRBJ2-1; 7 bases match TRBD2. Germline V gene lookup returns CDR1 MNHNY and CDR2 SVGAGI (reference sequence). The CDR3 extends over 15 amino acids. Trimming cost V 5 bases and J 0 bases; bases outside gene matches: 4.

This clone was seen just once. The chain has TRBV5-1 and TRBJ1-1, with 12 bases matching TRBD1. The CDR3 has 16 residues. Germline CDR1 and CDR2: SGHRS and YFSETQ. V trimming: 6 bases; J trimming: 4 bases; junction bases outside the gene matches: 10. The CDR3 is CASIPGTGGAVTEAFF. The CDR3 region has the DNA TGCGCCAGCATACCAGGGACAGGGGGCGCGGTCACTGAAGCTTTCTTT.

This rearrangement joins TRBV28 to TRBJ2-1; tentatively, D is TRBD2 (5 bases). Germline assignment: CDR1 MDHEN and CDR2 SYDVKM. This CDR3 has 12 amino acids. With 2 bases removed from V and 15 bases from J, the gap between germline ends came to 14 bases. The CDR3 sequence is CASSLQRELTFF. The CDR3 region has the DNA TGTGCCAGCAGTTTACAGAGGGAACTAACGTTCTTC.

The chain couples TRBV19 to TRBJ1-5; D might be TRBD1 (5 bases). The CDR3 has 12 residues. Germline values: CDR1 LNHDA, CDR2 SQIVND (reference sequence). The V gene lost 5 bases and the J gene lost 6 bases, with 8 bases spanning the gap. The CDR3: CASSPGGQPQHF. The CDR3 DNA reads TGTGCCAGTAGTCCGGGGGGTCAGCCCCAGCATTTT.

The V and J genes are TRBV5-1 and TRBJ1-4, with a weak D call TRBD1 (6 bases). The CDR3 covers 15 residues. Germline V gene lookup returns CDR1 SGHRS and CDR2 YFSETQ. V lost 0 bases to trimming and J lost 8 bases, with 14 bases between them. The CDR3 DNA sequence: TGCGCCAGCAGCTTGGCTGGGGGCAGAGAGGAAAAACTGTTTTTT. Protein sequence: CASSLAGGREEKLFF.

The V gene is TRBV6-5, the J gene TRBJ2-7; weak D call: TRBD2 (6 bases). V was pared by 3 bases and J by 2 bases, with 11 bases between. This CDR3 region has 14 residues. The germline V gene encodes CDR1 MNHEY and CDR2 SVGAGI. CDR3 residues: CASSYISGAYEQYF. CDR3 DNA sequence: TGTGCCAGCAGTTATATTAGCGGTGCCTACGAGCAGTACTTC.

The rearrangement uses TRBV7-9 and TRBJ1-1, with D unresolved. Per germline, CDR1 SEHNR and CDR2 FQNEAQ (reference sequence). Trimming left V 2 bases short and J 5 bases short, with 6 bases between. The CDR3 is 12 residues long. CDR3 amino acids: CASSLSLTEAFF. DNA for the CDR3: TGTGCCAGCAGCTTATCGTTAACTGAAGCTTTCTTT.

V and J are TRBV30 and TRBJ2-7; D call uncertain. V was clipped by 2 bases and J by 4 bases, with 9 bases between them. The CDR3 is 12 amino acids. Germline-derived CDR1 and CDR2 are GTSNPN and SVGIG (reference sequence). CDR3 in amino acids: CAWSREIYEQYF. The CDR3 DNA reads as TGTGCCTGGAGTCGCGAGATATACGAGCAGTACTTC.

The chain links TRBV30 to TRBJ1-1, with D tentatively TRBD1 (5 bases). The CDR3 contains 14 residues. Germline loops: CDR1 GTSNPN, CDR2 SVGIG (reference sequence). The V gene lost 3 bases and the J gene lost 0 bases, with 11 bases spanning the gap. CDR3 bases: TGTGCCTGGAGCCTCGGGGGGATGAACACTGAAGCTTTCTTT. The encoded protein is CAWSLGGMNTEAFF.

The chain joins TRBV6-4 to TRBJ2-1, with no clear D. Trimming took 3 bases from V and 0 from J, leaving 9 bases between them. The CDR3 consists of 15 residues. Germline CDR1 MRHNA, CDR2 SNTAGT. DNA for the CDR3: TGTGCCAGCAGTGAGGATCCTAGCTCCTACAATGAGCAGTTCTTC. This sequence encodes CASSEDPSSYNEQFF.

The chain links TRBV9 to TRBJ2-2; 9 positions agree with TRBD2. Germline CDR1 SGDLS, CDR2 YYNGEE. The V and J ends lost 3 bases and 6 bases, in that order; junction bases with no gene match: 3. The CDR3 length is 14 residues. This CDR3 reads CASSGTSVSGELFF. In DNA, the CDR3 is TGTGCCAGCAGCGGGACTAGCGTTTCCGGGGAGCTGTTTTTT.